This T cell receptor beta chain was identified in a study of cytomegalovirus exposure and HLA in healthy donors. Whole-study findings and limits: An analysis that was carried out later associated 17,000 or so TCR beta sequences with HLA alleles at 0.05 false discovery rate.

Comment on this clone: Its specificity is unknown.

PCR employed 60 Vbeta and 13 Jbeta primers. Profiling relied on immunoSEQ multiplex PCR, and the TCRdb table lists in-frame clones only, not all of them. The sample includes around 68,000 clones, around 79% seen only once; the top ten take approximately 7%. This sequence was found in a woman aged 25 to 39 in good health and CMV-seropositive. Sequenced sample: PBMCs.

DNA for the CDR3: TGTGCCAGCGCCAGGGGGCGATCTAATGGCTACACCTTC. As protein: CASARGRSNGYTF. The chain uses TRBV28 and TRBJ1-2; 8 positions match TRBD1. After removal of 8 bases from V and 6 bases from J, the junction contained 8 bases not matched to a gene. The CDR3 totals 13 residues. Germline CDR1 reads MDHEN; CDR2 reads SYDVKM.